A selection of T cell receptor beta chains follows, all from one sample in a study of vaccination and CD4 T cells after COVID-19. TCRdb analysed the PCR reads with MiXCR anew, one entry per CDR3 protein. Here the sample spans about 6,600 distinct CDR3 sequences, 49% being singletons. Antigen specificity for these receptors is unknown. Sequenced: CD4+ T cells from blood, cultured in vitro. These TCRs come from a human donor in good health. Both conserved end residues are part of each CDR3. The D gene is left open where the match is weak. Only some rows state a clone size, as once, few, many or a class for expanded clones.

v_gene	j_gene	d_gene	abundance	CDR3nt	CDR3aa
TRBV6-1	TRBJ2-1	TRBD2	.	TGTGCCAGCAGCAGAATACCGGGACTAGCGGGAGGGCCGAGGAATGAGCAGTTCTTC	CASSRIPGLAGGPRNEQFF
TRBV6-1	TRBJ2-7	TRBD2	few	TGTGCCAGCAGCCCCCAGGCTAGCGGGAGAACGGGTGCGTACGAGCAGTACTTC	CASSPQASGRTGAYEQYF
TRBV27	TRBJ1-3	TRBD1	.	TGTGCCAGCAGCACAGGGGGTGGAAACACCATATATTTT	CASSTGGGNTIYF
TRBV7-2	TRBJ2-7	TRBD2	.	TGTGCCAGCAGCTTAAGCCCCCTAGCGGCCTACGAGCAGTACTTC	CASSLSPLAAYEQYF
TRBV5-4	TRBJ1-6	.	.	TGTGCCAGCAGCTTGGAACCAGTGGGGCCATCACCCCTCCACTTT	CASSLEPVGPSPLHF
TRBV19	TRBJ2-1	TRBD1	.	TGTGCCAGTAGTATAGACCACCGGGACAGGGGGTACAATGAGCAGTTCTTC	CASSIDHRDRGYNEQFF
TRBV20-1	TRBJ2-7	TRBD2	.	TGCAGTGCTAGAACTAGCGGGGCCGGATACGAGCAGTACTTC	CSARTSGAGYEQYF
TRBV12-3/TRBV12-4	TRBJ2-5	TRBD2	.	TGTGCCAGCACTTCCCGTTCGGCTAGCGGGAGCGAGACCCAGTACTTC	CASTSRSASGSETQYF
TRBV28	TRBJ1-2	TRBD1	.	TGTGCCAGCAGTTCCCCCGGGACAGGGAACTATGGCTACACCTTC	CASSSPGTGNYGYTF
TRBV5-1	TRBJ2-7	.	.	TGCGCCAGCAGCCCACGAACCAGGGCAGCAACCAGTACCTACGAGCAGTACTTC	CASSPRTRAATSTYEQYF
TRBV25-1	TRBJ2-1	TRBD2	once	TGTGCCAGCAGTGGAGCGGGGGGGTCTTACAATGAGCAGTTCTTC	CASSGAGGSYNEQFF
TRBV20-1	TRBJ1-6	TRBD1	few	TGCAGTGCTAGGCCGGGACAGCAGAATTCACCCCTCCACTTT	CSARPGQQNSPLHF
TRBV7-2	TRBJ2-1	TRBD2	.	TGTGCCAGCAGCTTACTAGCGGGGGTATCTGAGCAGTTCTTC	CASSLLAGVSEQFF
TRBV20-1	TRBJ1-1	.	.	TGCAGTGCTATTAGAGGAGGCACTGAAGCTTTCTTT	CSAIRGGTEAFF
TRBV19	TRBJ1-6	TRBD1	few	TGTGCCAGCACCGGACAGGGGGCAAATTCACCCCTCCACTTT	CASTGQGANSPLHF
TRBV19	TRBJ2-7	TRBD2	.	TGTGCCAGTAGAGCCAGCGGGAGACGAATTAACGAGCAGTACTTC	CASRASGRRINEQYF
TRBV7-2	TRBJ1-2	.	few	TGTGCCAGCAGCTTAGGATGGGACAACTATGGCTACACCTTC	CASSLGWDNYGYTF